This T cell receptor (beta chain) emerged from a study of CD8 T cells in Susac syndrome. Germline-derived CDR1 and CDR2 are DFQATT and SNEGSKA (reference sequence). The CDR3 spans 15 residues. With 2 bases clipped from V and 7 bases from J, the junction kept 11 bases outside the gene matches. CD8+ and CD4+ T cells from blood underwent TCR beta sequencing, which was carried out in a high-throughput format. RNA in amounts of about 0.5 to 1 ug was reverse transcribed with random hexamers. TCRdb passed the immunoSEQ multiplex PCR reads through MiXCR, listing each CDR3 protein once. The data contain roughly 120,000 distinct CDR3 sequences, around 94% of them singletons.

Sequencing was carried out using CD4+ T cells from PBMCs. V is TRBV20-1 and J is TRBJ2-1; 7 bases are a match to TRBD1. The sequence derives from a human donor in good health. This chain's CDR3 is CSARRGQKGPNEQFF. In nucleotides, the CDR3 is TGCAGTGCTAGACGGGGACAGAAAGGACCTAATGAGCAGTTCTTC.